The 25 T cell receptor beta chains given below trace back to one sample, sequenced in a study of cytomegalovirus exposure and HLA in healthy donors. A multiplex PCR was run with 60 Vbeta primers and 13 Jbeta primers. Assay: immunoSEQ multiplex PCR; the TCRdb copy retains only in-frame clones and omits some. The sample has 30,000 to 40,000 clones, roughly 67% seen once; the top ten hold over 9%. The source material was PBMCs. The receptors shown here come from a man aged 40-49 years in good health and CMV-seropositive.

V is TRBV6-5 and J is TRBJ1-2, with 8 bases lining up with TRBD1. V gave up 8 bases and J gave up 4 bases; unmatched junction bases: 9. The CDR3 covers 14 residues. The germline V gene has CDR1 MNHEY and CDR2 SVGAGI. CDR3 coding DNA: TGTGCCAGCGGGGAACAGGGGGTCGGCTATGGCTACACCTTC. Translated, it gives CASGEQGVGYGYTF.

The chain has TRBV2 and TRBJ1-4; D is uncertain. CDR1 and CDR2 from the germline V gene are SNHLY and FYNNEI. V was pared by 8 bases and J by 6 bases, with 7 bases between. The CDR3 has 11 amino acids. CDR3 loop: CASGQDEKLFF. Here the CDR3 DNA reads TGTGCCAGCGGCCAGGATGAAAAACTGTTTTTT.

This sequence joins TRBV30 and TRBJ2-1, with D perhaps matching TRBD2 (6 bases). Per germline, CDR1 GTSNPN and CDR2 SVGIG (reference sequence). The CDR3 runs to 14 residues. The V end was cut by 5 bases, the J end by 6 bases, with 17 bases between. CDR3 in amino acids: CAWGKGLGVNEQFF. CDR3 coding DNA: TGTGCCTGGGGAAAGGGACTGGGGGTCAATGAGCAGTTCTTC.

This rearrangement joins TRBV11-2 to TRBJ2-1, with 9 bases fitting TRBD2. The V gene end was trimmed by 6 bases and the J gene end by 4 bases; junction bases not matched to a gene: 10. There are 16 residues in the CDR3. The V gene's germline CDR1 is SGHAT and CDR2 FQNNGV. The CDR3 is CASSYSGGLEYNEQFF. The CDR3 DNA is TGTGCCAGCAGTTATAGCGGGGGCCTAGAATACAATGAGCAGTTCTTC.

V and J are TRBV2 and TRBJ2-3, with TRBD2 matching over 13 bases. CDR1 is SNHLY and CDR2 is FYNNEI in the germline V gene. The CDR3 has 14 amino acids. Trimming removed 7 bases from V and 5 bases from J; junction bases left unmatched: 3. CDR3 DNA: TGTGCCAGCATTGGGACTAGCGGGGAAGATACGCAGTATTTT. Its translation: CASIGTSGEDTQYF.

The chain couples TRBV5-6 to TRBJ2-1; D perhaps matches TRBD2 (6 bases). Germline V gene lookup returns CDR1 SGHDT and CDR2 YYEEEE. The CDR3 runs 14 residues. V gave up 0 bases and J gave up 6 bases, with 10 bases separating them. The CDR3 loop is CASSLAGLGNEQFF. In DNA, the CDR3 is TGTGCCAGCAGCTTGGCGGGACTCGGCAATGAGCAGTTCTTC.

This clone was seen a handful of times. The CDR3 sequence: CSVVTGDARQPQHF. CDR3 in DNA: TGCAGCGTTGTGACAGGGGACGCCCGTCAGCCCCAGCATTTT. This chain links TRBV29-1 with TRBJ1-5; 8 bases line up with TRBD1. V gave up 4 bases and J gave up 6 bases; unmatched junction bases: 8. Germline V lookup: CDR1 SQVTM, CDR2 ANQGSEA. This CDR3 region has 14 residues. The full variable domain, in which reference TRBV29-1 and TRBJ1-5 provide the parts outside the CDR3, is SAVISQKPSRDICQRGTSLTIQCQVDSQVTMMFWYRQQPGQSLTLIATANQGSEATYESGFVIDKFPISRPNLTFSTLTVSNMSPEDSSIYLCSVVTGDARQPQHFGDGTRLSIL.

The rearrangement uses TRBV30 and TRBJ1-5; 7 bases are shared with TRBD1. With V trimmed by 0 bases and J by 5 bases, 7 bases remained unmatched. Germline V gene sequence: CDR1 GTSNPN, CDR2 SVGIG (reference sequence). CDR3 length: 15 residues. The CDR3 bases are TGTGCCTGGAGTGTCCGACAGGGAATGGATCAGCCCCAGCATTTT. This sequence encodes CAWSVRQGMDQPQHF.

The chain links TRBV19 to TRBJ2-5; 8 nucleotides agree with TRBD2. CDR3 size: 15 residues. V was clipped by 4 bases and J by 5 bases; unmatched bases: 9. Germline CDR1 reads LNHDA; CDR2 reads SQIVND (reference sequence). As DNA, the CDR3 is TGTGCCAGTAGTAGGGCCGGGACTAGTATGGAGACCCAGTACTTC. Its translation is CASSRAGTSMETQYF. Drawing the rest from reference TRBV19 and TRBJ2-5, the complete variable domain is DGGITQSPKYLFRKEGQNVTLSCEQNLNHDAMYWYRQDPGQGLRLIYYSQIVNDFQKGDIAEGYSVSREKKESFPLTVTSAQKNPTAFYLCASSRAGTSMETQYFGPGTRLLVL.

The chain employs TRBV27 and TRBJ2-7; D may be TRBD1 (6 bases). Germline V CDR1 and CDR2: MNHEY, SMNVEV (reference sequence). The germline V and J ends were trimmed by 4 bases and 2 bases, with 18 bases remaining between them. This CDR3 is built from 16 residues. This CDR3 reads CASSSSPTGPTYEQYF. Here the CDR3 DNA reads TGTGCCAGCAGTTCCTCCCCGACAGGCCCGACCTACGAGCAGTACTTC.

The genes are TRBV5-6 and TRBJ2-7; TRBD1 is a possible D gene (6 bases). V was shortened by 0 bases and J by 4 bases, with 11 bases between the two germline ends. There are 14 residues in the CDR3. Germline values: CDR1 SGHDT, CDR2 YYEEEE. The CDR3, as DNA: TGTGCCAGCAGCTTGGACAGGGTAGGTTACGAGCAGTACTTC. It specifies CASSLDRVGYEQYF.

This clone was seen once. V is TRBV5-5 and J is TRBJ2-7; TRBD2 matches 9 bases. The CDR3 is 15 amino acids. Germline CDR1 and CDR2: SGHKS and YYEKEE (reference sequence). The J segment lost 4 bases and the V segment lost 0 bases, leaving 5 bases of the junction unmatched. The CDR3 protein is CASSLAGSGGYEQYF. The DNA for the CDR3 is TGTGCCAGCAGCTTGGCAGGTAGCGGGGGTTACGAGCAGTACTTC. The full variable domain, with the rest looked up from reference TRBV5-5 and TRBJ2-7, is DAGVTQSPTHLIKTRGQQVTLRCSPISGHKSVSWYQQVLGQGPQFIFQYYEKEERGRGNFPDRFSARQFPNYSSELNVNALLLGDSALYLCASSLAGSGGYEQYFGPGTRLTVT.

This chain links TRBV10-3 with TRBJ2-5, with TRBD1 as a possible D gene (5 bases). Trimming took off 11 bases at V and 0 bases at J, with 13 bases between the two ends. The CDR3 spans 13 residues. Germline CDR1 ENHRY, CDR2 SYGVKD. The CDR3 is CAGRTDNQETQYF. In DNA, the CDR3 is TGTGCCGGCCGGACGGACAACCAAGAGACCCAGTACTTC.

This clone has just a few counts. The rearrangement uses TRBV9 and TRBJ2-6; D ambiguous. This CDR3 contains 15 residues. The ends were cut back, 2 bases at V and 0 bases at J, with 6 bases in the middle. CDR1 and CDR2 from the germline V gene are SGDLS and YYNGEE. CDR3 DNA sequence: TGTGCCAGCAGCGTCAGGTACTCTGGGGCCAACGTCCTGACTTTC. It yields the protein CASSVRYSGANVLTF.

This chain connects TRBV6-4 to TRBJ2-5; TRBD1 aligns across 10 bases. The ends lost 4 bases at V and 5 bases at J; junction bases unmatched: 10. Germline lookup yields CDR1 MRHNA and CDR2 SNTAGT. The CDR3 loop spans 16 amino acids. CDR3 in DNA: TGTGCCAGCAGTGCCGAAGCCGGGACAGGGGTCGAGACCCAGTACTTC. Translation gives CASSAEAGTGVETQYF.

The chain employs TRBV18 and TRBJ2-5, with 9 bases identical to TRBD1. V dropped 3 bases and J dropped 5; count of bases not matched to a gene: 4. The CDR3 contains 14 residues. Germline CDR1 KGHSH, CDR2 LQKENI. CDR3 protein: CASSPGTGWETQYF. CDR3 coding DNA: TGTGCCAGCTCACCTGGGACAGGGTGGGAGACCCAGTACTTC. The whole variable domain, remainder taken from reference TRBV18 and TRBJ2-5, is NAGVMQNPRHLVRRRGQEARLRCSPMKGHSHVYWYRQLPEEGLKFMVYLQKENIIDESGMPKERFSAEFPKEGPSILRIQQVVRGDSAAYFCASSPGTGWETQYFGPGTRLLVL.

V gene TRBV29-1 combines with J gene TRBJ2-7; TRBD2 might be the D (5 bases). The germline V gene encodes CDR1 SQVTM and CDR2 ANQGSEA. The CDR3 covers 13 residues. V was pared by 1 base and J by 0 bases, with 7 bases between. As DNA, the CDR3 is TGCAGCGTTGAAGCAGCGGACTCCTACGAGCAGTACTTC. It encodes CSVEAADSYEQYF.

The chain couples TRBV29-1 to TRBJ2-1, with TRBD2 as a possible D gene (5 bases). The CDR3 spans 11 residues. Germline V gives CDR1 SQVTM, CDR2 ANQGSEA. The V and J ends lost 4 bases and 6 bases respectively, with 7 bases between them. CDR3 in DNA: TGCAGCGTTGTCGGGGTCAATGAGCAGTTCTTC. Protein: CSVVGVNEQFF.

This clone was found once. The chain carries TRBV5-4 and TRBJ1-5; D gene ambiguous. Trimming took 4 bases from V and 7 from J, leaving 12 bases between them. This CDR3 has 13 residues. Germline V gene data show CDR1 as SGHNT and CDR2 as YYREEE (reference sequence). CDR3 nucleotides: TGTGCCAGCAGCCCTGGTGTCGGGCAGCCCCAGCATTTT. This translates into CASSPGVGQPQHF.

The chain carries TRBV4-1 and TRBJ2-7; D ambiguous. Germline V gives CDR1 MGHRA, CDR2 YSYEKL. The CDR3 loop spans 13 amino acids. Trimming took off 1 base at V and 2 bases at J, with 6 bases between the two ends. The CDR3 DNA reads as TGCGCCAGCAGCCAAGTCTTTGCCTACGAGCAGTACTTC. This encodes CASSQVFAYEQYF.

This clone was picked up one time. The V call is TRBV11-3, the J call TRBJ2-5; D might be TRBD2 (5 bases). In germline, CDR1 is SGHNT, CDR2 YENEEA. V gave up 1 base and J gave up 7 bases, with 16 bases separating them. The CDR3 sequence is 15 residues long. In DNA form, the CDR3 reads TGTGCCAGCAGCTTAGTGCTCGGGATCCCTGGGACCCAGTACTTC. Translated, it gives CASSLVLGIPGTQYF.

CDR3 residues: CASSFGGPETQYF. CDR3 bases: TGTGCCAGCAGCTTCGGGGGGCCAGAGACCCAGTACTTC. This chain joins TRBV7-9 and TRBJ2-5; D is possibly TRBD2 (7 bases). CDR3 length: 13 residues. Trimming shortened V by 3 bases and J by 4 bases, and 9 bases separated the two germline ends. CDR1 and CDR2 from the germline V gene are SEHNR and FQNEAQ (reference sequence).

This clone is a singleton in its sample. The rearrangement links TRBV30 to TRBJ1-2, with unresolved D. V lost 6 bases to trimming and J lost 12 bases, with 8 bases between them. Germline V CDR1 and CDR2: GTSNPN, SVGIG (reference sequence). The CDR3 has 8 residues. CDR3 in DNA: TGTGCCTGTCCCCCCAACACCTTC. This sequence encodes CACPPNTF.

The genes are TRBV21-1 and TRBJ2-2; TRBD2, as called in the table, went unchecked against the DNA. TRBV21-1 is reported as a pseudogene. The CDR3 length is 14 residues. The DNA for the CDR3 is TGTGCCAGCCCCGGGGGGAACTACACCGGGGAGCTGTTTTTT. Translation gives CASPGGNYTGELFF.

The chain joins TRBV7-2 to TRBJ2-7, with D possibly TRBD2 on 6 matching bases. The CDR3 has 11 amino acids. Looked up from germline, CDR1 is SGHTA and CDR2 is FQGNSA. With 5 bases removed from V and 7 bases from J, the gap between germline ends came to 9 bases. The CDR3 loop is CASSPGGEQYF. CDR3 DNA sequence: TGTGCCAGCAGCCCTGGGGGGGAGCAGTACTTC.